Each of the 19 T cell receptor beta chains below was sequenced from the same sample in a study of shared clonotypes between healthy human individuals. Generated by immunoSEQ multiplex PCR, the TCRdb table keeps only in-frame clones and is missing some. The sample contains some 900,000 clones, approximately 80% of which appear only once. The sequencing input was memory CD4+ T cells sorted from blood. Specified subset: CD45RA-negative fraction. Every receptor here comes from a man aged 18 to 35 in good health.

This clone was seen only a few times. The V gene is TRBV25-1, the J gene TRBJ2-2; D is ambiguous. This CDR3 is built from 13 residues. The ends were cut back, 4 bases at V and 2 bases at J, with 5 bases in the middle. Germline CDR1 and CDR2: MGHDK and SYGVNS. The CDR3 is CASSGFNTGELFF. Written as DNA, the CDR3 is TGTGCCAGCAGTGGGTTCAACACCGGGGAGCTGTTTTTT.

The rearrangement uses TRBV6-4 and TRBJ1-6; D perhaps matches TRBD1 (6 bases). Per the germline V gene, CDR1 is MRHNA and CDR2 is SNTAGT. The CDR3 consists of 14 residues. Trimming stripped 6 bases from V and 3 bases from J, with 9 bases between. CDR3 bases: TGTGCCAGCAGCGCACAGGGCTATAATTCACCCCTCCACTTT. This gives the protein CASSAQGYNSPLHF.

The chain has TRBV2 and TRBJ1-5, with TRBD1 as a possible D gene (6 bases). The CDR3 has 11 amino acids. V gave up 4 bases and J gave up 9 bases, with 7 bases separating them. The germline V gene has CDR1 SNHLY and CDR2 FYNNEI. The CDR3 DNA sequence: TGTGCCAGCAGTGTCAGGGGGCCCCAGCATTTT. Amino acid sequence: CASSVRGPQHF.

This clone was counted a few times. The J gene is TRBJ2-3, the V gene TRBV9; 9 positions match TRBD1. CDR1 is SGDLS and CDR2 is YYNGEE in the germline V gene. V lost 4 bases to trimming and J lost 4 bases; unmatched junction nucleotides: 13. The CDR3 runs 17 residues. The DNA of the CDR3 is TGTGCCAGCAGCTCCCGGCCGCATACAGGGGGCGCAGATACGCAGTATTTT. Protein product: CASSSRPHTGGADTQYF.

The V gene is TRBV28, the J gene TRBJ2-1, with TRBD2 matching 15 bases. The CDR3 has 15 amino acids. V trimming: 5 bases; J trimming: 7 bases; junction bases outside the gene matches: 3. Germline assignment: CDR1 MDHEN and CDR2 SYDVKM. DNA for the CDR3: TGTGCCAGCAGTGGGACTAGCGGGGGGTCGAATGAGCAGTTCTTC. Its translation: CASSGTSGGSNEQFF. The entire variable domain, with the rest obtained from reference TRBV28 and TRBJ2-1, is as follows: DVKVTQSSRYLVKRTGEKVFLECVQDMDHENMFWYRQDPGLGLRLIYFSYDVKMKEKGDIPEGYSVSREKKERFSLILESASTNQTSMYLCASSGTSGGSNEQFFGPGTRLTVL.

The rearrangement joins TRBV27 to TRBJ2-7, with 9 bases matching TRBD1. With V trimmed by 4 bases and J by 4 bases, 5 bases remained unmatched. This CDR3 region has 14 residues. Germline lookup yields CDR1 MNHEY and CDR2 SMNVEV (reference sequence). The CDR3, as DNA: TGTGCCAGCAGTTCCGGGACAGGGCGTTACGAGCAGTACTTC. Encoded protein: CASSSGTGRYEQYF.

This chain joins TRBV4-1 and TRBJ1-5; D gene ambiguous. CDR1 MGHRA and CDR2 YSYEKL come from the germline V gene. V lost 4 bases and J lost 4, with 11 bases in between. The CDR3 is 14 amino acids. The DNA for the CDR3 is TGCGCCAGCAGCCCTCAGCTAATTAATCAGCCCCAGCATTTT. Its protein product is CASSPQLINQPQHF.

V gene TRBV2 combines with J gene TRBJ2-3; 7 nucleotides agree with TRBD2. Germline CDR1 reads SNHLY; CDR2 reads FYNNEI. The CDR3 sequence is 12 residues long. V was clipped by 7 bases and J by 6 bases; unmatched bases: 4. The CDR3 bases are TGTGCCAGCAATGGCGGGAGTGATACGCAGTATTTT. Amino acids: CASNGGSDTQYF.

V gene TRBV7-9 combines with J gene TRBJ2-5; a possible D gene is TRBD1 (5 bases). With 4 bases removed from V and 1 base from J, the gap between germline ends came to 10 bases. CDR1 is SEHNR and CDR2 is FQNEAQ in the germline V gene (reference sequence). The CDR3 extends over 14 amino acids. The CDR3 nucleotides read TGTGCCAGCAGCTCGACAGTGATCCAAGAGACCCAGTACTTC. Translating gives CASSSTVIQETQYF.

CDR3 amino acids: CASSPTGRNTGELFF. The CDR3 nucleotides read TGTGCCAGCAGCCCTACAGGGCGGAACACCGGGGAGCTGTTTTTT. The chain recombines TRBV7-9 with TRBJ2-2, with D tentatively TRBD1 (6 bases). The germline gives CDR1 SEHNR, CDR2 FQNEAQ (reference sequence). The CDR3 consists of 15 residues. Trimming stripped 5 bases from V and 1 base from J, with 11 bases between. The full variable domain, its missing parts supplied by reference TRBV7-9 and TRBJ2-2, is DTGVSQNPRHKITKRGQNVTFRCDPISEHNRLYWYRQTLGQGPEFLTYFQNEAQLEKSRLLSDRFSAERPKGSFSTLEIQRTEQGDSAMYLCASSPTGRNTGELFFGEGSRLTVL.

This rearrangement joins TRBV11-2 to TRBJ2-3; 11 bases line up with TRBD2. Germline V gene lookup returns CDR1 SGHAT and CDR2 FQNNGV. The V and J ends lost 1 base and 6 bases, in that order; junction bases with no gene match: 6. This CDR3 region has 16 residues. The DNA for the CDR3 is TGTGCCAGCAGCTTAGGGTTTAGCGGGGGGGGCGATACGCAGTATTTT. Its translation is CASSLGFSGGGDTQYF.

V and J are TRBV20-1 and TRBJ2-5; TRBD2 is a possible D gene (5 bases). The CDR3 sequence is 10 residues long. Trimming left V 4 bases short and J 7 bases short, with 7 bases between. CDR1 DFQATT and CDR2 SNEGSKA come from the germline V gene (reference sequence). Written as DNA, the CDR3 is TGCAGTGCTACCGGAGGGACCCAGTACTTC. As protein: CSATGGTQYF.

This chain links TRBV5-4 with TRBJ1-3; a possible D gene is TRBD1 (5 bases). CDR1 and CDR2 from the germline V gene are SGHNT and YYREEE (reference sequence). The CDR3 has 15 amino acids. Trimming removed 9 bases at V and 9 bases at J, with 25 bases between. As DNA, the CDR3 is TGTGCCACCACCGCGGGCGGGACGATTAGAGGCACCATATATTTT. Its protein product is CATTAGGTIRGTIYF.

This clone has a handful of counts. This rearrangement joins TRBV5-1 to TRBJ1-1, with 7 bases identical to TRBD1. Losses at the gene ends were 0 bases for V and 4 bases for J; bases not matched to a gene: 12. The CDR3 length is 17 residues. Germline CDR1 SGHRS, CDR2 YFSETQ. The CDR3, as DNA: TGCGCCAGCAGCTTGGCCCCGCAATCCCAGGGGGGCACTGAAGCTTTCTTT. Translation: CASSLAPQSQGGTEAFF.

This sequence joins TRBV7-2 and TRBJ2-1; D remains unclear. The CDR3 loop spans 15 amino acids. The germline V gene encodes CDR1 SGHTA and CDR2 FQGNSA. V lost 2 bases and J 0 bases, leaving 8 bases between the germline ends. The CDR3 DNA sequence: TGTGCCAGCAGCTTAAACCCAAGCTCCTACAATGAGCAGTTCTTC. Protein: CASSLNPSSYNEQFF.

As for this clone: The same CDR3 can be traced to other DNA sequences in this sample. This chain connects TRBV7-2 to TRBJ2-2; D is unclear. The germline V gene has CDR1 SGHTA and CDR2 FQGNSA. The germline V and J ends were trimmed by 1 base and 2 bases, with 8 bases remaining between them. This CDR3 has 15 amino acids. CDR3 DNA sequence: TGTGCCAGCAGCTTAGGTGGCAGAAACACCGGGGAGCTGTTTTTT. Its protein product is CASSLGGRNTGELFF.

V is TRBV6-4 and J is TRBJ2-1; maybe TRBD2 (6 bases). From germline, CDR1 is MRHNA and CDR2 SNTAGT. V was clipped by 4 bases and J by 7 bases, with 11 bases between them. This CDR3 has 13 amino acids. CDR3 in DNA: TGTGCCAGCAGTGTCCCGACTAGAAATGAGCAGTTCTTC. Residues: CASSVPTRNEQFF.

With regard to this clone: At the DNA level, this CDR3 is encoded by other sequences in the same sample as well. This chain uses TRBV11-2 with TRBJ2-2; D perhaps matches TRBD2 (6 bases). The V and J ends lost 5 bases and 4 bases respectively, with 8 bases between them. The germline gives CDR1 SGHAT, CDR2 FQNNGV. The CDR3 is 13 amino acids. The CDR3 protein is CASSPGLTGELFF. In DNA, the CDR3 is TGTGCCAGCAGCCCGGGACTCACCGGGGAGCTGTTTTTT.

V is TRBV9 and J is TRBJ2-3; possibly TRBD1 for D (6 bases). CDR1 and CDR2 from the germline V gene are SGDLS and YYNGEE. V lost 3 bases, J lost 0 bases, and 14 bases lay in between. CDR3 length: 16 amino acids. DNA of the CDR3: TGTGCCAGCAGCGGACGACTGGGGGCTAGCACAGATACGCAGTATTTT. Its protein product is CASSGRLGASTDTQYF. The full variable domain, in which reference TRBV9 and TRBJ2-3 provide the parts outside the CDR3, is DSGVTQTPKHLITATGQRVTLRCSPRSGDLSVYWYQQSLDQGLQFLIQYYNGEERAKGNILERFSAQQFPDLHSELNLSSLELGDSALYFCASSGRLGASTDTQYFGPGTRLTVL.